The 7 T cell receptor beta chains in this list originate from one sample, sequenced in a study of vaccination and CD4 T cells after COVID-19. Treatment reported: approximately 11-day PBMC culture with coronavirus spike peptide pools or control peptides (ViraFEST assay). CD4+ T cells that had been cultured provided DNA sequenced with the Oncomine TCR Beta short-read assay. TCRdb used MiXCR to reprocess the PCR reads, holding one entry per CDR3 protein. The sample contains about 14,000 distinct CDR3 sequences, roughly 50% of which appear only once. What these receptors recognize is not known. Specimen: CD4+ T cells from blood, cultured in vitro, collected before SARS-CoV-2 vaccination. The receptors originated from a human donor who had recovered from COVID-19.

The chain combines TRBV20-1 with TRBJ2-1, with 7 bases matching TRBD2. The CDR3 spans 13 residues. The V gene end was trimmed by 1 base and the J gene end by 6 bases; junction bases not matched to a gene: 3. Per germline, CDR1 DFQATT and CDR2 SNEGSKA (reference sequence). This chain's CDR3 is CSARGLASNEQFF. The CDR3 nucleotides are TGCAGTGCTAGAGGACTAGCCAGCAATGAGCAGTTCTTC.

This rearrangement joins TRBV6-2 or TRBV6-3 to TRBJ2-3, with 7 bases lining up with TRBD2. The germline gives CDR1 MNHEY, CDR2 SVGEGT. Trimming cost V 8 bases and J 2 bases; bases outside gene matches: 4. The CDR3 runs 13 residues. CDR3 DNA: TGTGCCAGCCGGCTAGCGGTCACAGATACGCAGTATTTT. This sequence encodes CASRLAVTDTQYF.

The V call is TRBV20-1, the J call TRBJ2-1; 13 bases match TRBD2. Germline assignment: CDR1 DFQATT and CDR2 SNEGSKA (reference sequence). Germline trimming cut 5 bases from V and 4 bases from J; bases unmatched to any gene: 5. This CDR3 contains 15 residues. CDR3 sequence reads: CSAPRTSGGYNEQFF. The CDR3 coding sequence is TGCAGTGCTCCCCGGACTAGCGGGGGTTACAATGAGCAGTTCTTC.

This clonotype came up a few times. The chain uses TRBV27 and TRBJ1-6; D might be TRBD1 (6 bases). CDR1 is MNHEY, CDR2 SMNVEV, per germline (reference sequence). The CDR3 contains 15 residues. The V and J ends lost 5 bases and 4 bases respectively, with 12 bases between them. The CDR3 bases are TGTGCCAGCAGTCCAAACAGGGAATATAATTCACCCCTCCACTTT. Protein: CASSPNREYNSPLHF.

The chain recombines TRBV20-1 with TRBJ2-7; D unclear. Germline V CDR1 and CDR2: DFQATT, SNEGSKA (reference sequence). The CDR3 length is 10 residues. V lost 6 bases to trimming and J lost 7 bases, with 10 bases between them. CDR3 loop: CSASVGEQYF. CDR3 DNA: TGCAGTGCCAGCGTAGGTGAGCAGTACTTC.

This clonotype has a handful of counts. This rearrangement joins TRBV4-3 to TRBJ2-5; D gene unclear. The germline V gene encodes CDR1 LGHNA and CDR2 YSLEER. With 0 bases removed from V and 1 base from J, the gap between germline ends came to 9 bases. The CDR3 spans 15 residues. The CDR3 DNA follows: TGCGCCAGCAGCCAAGATCGAACCCCCCAAGAGACCCAGTACTTC. Translation gives CASSQDRTPQETQYF.

The gene calls are TRBV7-2 and TRBJ1-1; D gene ambiguous. The V end lost 1 base, the J end lost 5 bases, and 8 bases lay between the germline ends. Germline CDR1 and CDR2: SGHTA and FQGNSA. This CDR3 region has 13 residues. CDR3 in DNA: TGTGCCAGCAGCTTAGAGTCATGGACTGAAGCTTTCTTT. The encoded protein is CASSLESWTEAFF.